This is a list of T cell receptor beta chains from one sample in a study of blood T cells in healthy people across ages. TCRdb used MiXCR to reprocess the 5' RACE reads, holding one entry per CDR3 protein. Here the sample spans about 830,000 distinct CDR3 sequences, approximately 65% being singletons. Specimen: blood. Receptor source: a man aged 25 to 40 in good health. Both conserved end residues are part of each CDR3. A D gene is named only where the DNA matches it firmly. Size tells how often a clone was seen (once, few, many) or the class of an expanded clone, and some rows leave it out.

CDR3 DNA	CDR3 protein	clone size	V gene	J gene	D gene
TGCAGTGCTCTTATAATACTAGCGGGGATCTACAATGAGCAGTTCTTC	CSALIILAGIYNEQFF	once	TRBV20-1	TRBJ2-1	TRBD2
TGCAGTGCTAGAATCGACTTTCGAGAGACCCAGTACTTC	CSARIDFRETQYF	NA	TRBV20-1	TRBJ2-5	NA
TGTGCCAGCAGCCTGGGTCCCGGGACAGGGGCAGATACGCAGTATTTT	CASSLGPGTGADTQYF	NA	TRBV9	TRBJ2-3	TRBD1
TGTGCCAGCAGAGATACGACAGGGACTACTGGGGCCAACGTCCTGACTTTC	CASRDTTGTTGANVLTF	NA	TRBV6-1	TRBJ2-6	NA
TGTGCCAGCAGTGAATCGGCAGGGCCCCTCTCCTACAATGAGCAGTTCTTC	CASSESAGPLSYNEQFF	NA	TRBV25-1	TRBJ2-1	NA
TGTGCCAGCACCACGGAGCGGGACAGGGCTTATGGCTACACCTTC	CASTTERDRAYGYTF	NA	TRBV12-3/TRBV12-4	TRBJ1-2	TRBD1
TGTGCCAGCAGTCCTGGGTGGGGGCAAGAGACCCAGTACTTC	CASSPGWGQETQYF	NA	TRBV6-5	TRBJ2-5	NA
TGCAGCGTTTCACAGGCCGATGGCTACACCTTC	CSVSQADGYTF	few	TRBV29-1	TRBJ1-2	NA
TGCAGCGTTAGGGCTAGCGGGGCCCCTCGAGATACGCAGTATTTT	CSVRASGAPRDTQYF	NA	TRBV29-1	TRBJ2-3	TRBD2
TGCAGTGCATCCGGGACTAGCCTTTACAATGAGCAGTTCTTC	CSASGTSLYNEQFF	NA	TRBV20-1	TRBJ2-1	TRBD2
TGTGCCAGCACCACTCCGATGGGGAATGAGCAGTTCTTC	CASTTPMGNEQFF	NA	TRBV28	TRBJ2-1	NA
TGTGCCAGCACAAAAGGTAGCGGGGGGCCTAATGAGCAGTTCTTC	CASTKGSGGPNEQFF	NA	TRBV11-1	TRBJ2-1	TRBD2
TGTGCCAGCAGCTTGGACAGGGCTGCCCTGAACACTGAAGCTTTCTTT	CASSLDRAALNTEAFF	NA	TRBV7-3	TRBJ1-1	TRBD1
TGCAGCGTAATGGAGGTGGGCACAGATACGCAGTATTTT	CSVMEVGTDTQYF	NA	TRBV29-1	TRBJ2-3	NA
TGTGCCACCAGTGACCCTAACAGGGGTAGCTACACCTTC	CATSDPNRGSYTF	NA	TRBV24-1	TRBJ1-2	TRBD1
TGTGCCAGCAGCCTCATGCGGGGAGGGGTAGATACGCAGTATTTT	CASSLMRGGVDTQYF	NA	TRBV9	TRBJ2-3	TRBD2
TGCAGTGCCACCAGGGTCAATGAGCAGTTCTTC	CSATRVNEQFF	NA	TRBV20-1	TRBJ2-1	NA
TGTGCCAGCAGTTTTGCTCAGGGTACGGGAGGCTACACCTTC	CASSFAQGTGGYTF	few	TRBV12-3/TRBV12-4	TRBJ1-2	NA
TGTGCCAGCAGCTTAGGGGCACCCACCGGGTCACCCCTCCACTTT	CASSLGAPTGSPLHF	NA	TRBV7-2	TRBJ1-6	NA
TGCGCCAGCAGCTTCCAACCGGGACTTTCCTACAATGAGCAGTTCTTC	CASSFQPGLSYNEQFF	many	TRBV5-1	TRBJ2-1	NA
TGCGCCAGCAGCCCCGACAGGGGCGCTGCGGTCACTGAAGCTTTCTTT	CASSPDRGAAVTEAFF	NA	TRBV5-1	TRBJ1-1	TRBD1
TGTGCCAGCAGCTCGACGACAGGGCTCGAGCAGTACTTC	CASSSTTGLEQYF	NA	TRBV12-3/TRBV12-4	TRBJ2-7	TRBD1
TGTGCCAGCAGCCAAGATGGACTAGCGGGGGGCCCGAGCTCCTACGAGCAGTACTTC	CASSQDGLAGGPSSYEQYF	NA	TRBV4-2	TRBJ2-7	TRBD2
TGCAGCACCTCCGGGACTAGCGGGTTGGACTCCTACGAGCAGTACTTC	CSTSGTSGLDSYEQYF	few	TRBV29-1	TRBJ2-7	TRBD2
TGTGCCAGCAGCCCTGGGACAGCCGAAAAAGAGACCCAGTACTTC	CASSPGTAEKETQYF	once	TRBV11-3	TRBJ2-5	TRBD1
TGTGCCAGCAGCCCTTCCAATAATTCACCCCTCCACTTT	CASSPSNNSPLHF	few	TRBV7-3	TRBJ1-6	NA
TGTGCCAGCAGCCAATTAACCGGGACAAAGAGCTCCTACGAGCAGTACTTC	CASSQLTGTKSSYEQYF	NA	TRBV12-3/TRBV12-4	TRBJ2-7	NA
TGTGCCAGCTCACGCCCGGACAGCTCCTACGAGCAGTACTTC	CASSRPDSSYEQYF	NA	TRBV18	TRBJ2-7	NA
TGTGCCAGCAGTTTAAGCGGGGGACCCGGGGAGCTGTTTTTT	CASSLSGGPGELFF	NA	TRBV28	TRBJ2-2	TRBD2
TGTGCCAGCAGCTTAAATGGACAGGGTGACCAGTACTTC	CASSLNGQGDQYF	NA	TRBV7-6	TRBJ2-5	TRBD1
TGTGCCAGCAGCGTACTTGGCGGGGGCGCAGCTACGCAGTATTTT	CASSVLGGGAATQYF	NA	TRBV7-2	TRBJ2-3	NA
TGTGCCAGTAGGGATGAAGCGGGGGGTAATTCACCCCTCCACTTT	CASRDEAGGNSPLHF	few	TRBV4-2	TRBJ1-6	NA
TGCGCCAGCAGCCAAGATGGGGGGGGGCTTATTCTAGAGACCCAGTACTTC	CASSQDGGGLILETQYF	NA	TRBV4-3	TRBJ2-5	NA
TGTGCCAGCAGCAATTGGACAGCTCCCTACGAGCAGTACTTC	CASSNWTAPYEQYF	NA	TRBV21-1	TRBJ2-7	NA
TGTGCCACCAGCAGAGGACAGGGGTGGGGAGATACGCAGTATTTT	CATSRGQGWGDTQYF	few	TRBV15	TRBJ2-3	TRBD1
TGTGCCAGCAGCCACGACTTGATTAGCACAGATACGCAGTATTTT	CASSHDLISTDTQYF	NA	TRBV3-1	TRBJ2-3	NA
TGTGCCAGCAGCTTAATCAGGGGCCCTCAAGAGACCCAGTACTTC	CASSLIRGPQETQYF	NA	TRBV7-2	TRBJ2-5	NA